The source of this T cell receptor beta chain is a study of spatial heterogeneity in lung cancer. Study background: Detected beta-chain sequences consistently exceeded alpha-chain sequences. There were, on average, more than 9.5 raw-read appearances for each unique TCR and UMI combination.

This clonotype ranks as medium-sized. This beta chain came through as a stray read in a library set up for alpha chains, and its size says little. Trimming took 6 bases from V and 2 from J; bases not matched to a gene: 12. In germline, CDR1 is MNHEY, CDR2 SMNVEV (reference sequence). This CDR3 has 17 residues. This sample's time point: sample taken at primary tumor resection. Without sorting, whole RNA was sequenced from tumor, nontumor lung or frozen PBMC. Samples came from roughly 75 TRACERx patients with untreated early-stage lung cancer. TCRdb itself ran the 5' RACE reads through MiXCR, one entry per CDR3 protein. The sample yields several thousand distinct CDR3 sequences, around 24% seen once.

V gene TRBV27 combines with J gene TRBJ2-1; 8 bases align to TRBD2. The sequences come from PBMCs, collected at surgery. The TCR was taken from a female donor with early-stage non-small cell lung cancer. The CDR3 DNA follows: TGTGCCAGCAGGAACCCCGCTAGCGGGCTTACCTACAATGAGCAGTTCTTC. Protein: CASRNPASGLTYNEQFF.